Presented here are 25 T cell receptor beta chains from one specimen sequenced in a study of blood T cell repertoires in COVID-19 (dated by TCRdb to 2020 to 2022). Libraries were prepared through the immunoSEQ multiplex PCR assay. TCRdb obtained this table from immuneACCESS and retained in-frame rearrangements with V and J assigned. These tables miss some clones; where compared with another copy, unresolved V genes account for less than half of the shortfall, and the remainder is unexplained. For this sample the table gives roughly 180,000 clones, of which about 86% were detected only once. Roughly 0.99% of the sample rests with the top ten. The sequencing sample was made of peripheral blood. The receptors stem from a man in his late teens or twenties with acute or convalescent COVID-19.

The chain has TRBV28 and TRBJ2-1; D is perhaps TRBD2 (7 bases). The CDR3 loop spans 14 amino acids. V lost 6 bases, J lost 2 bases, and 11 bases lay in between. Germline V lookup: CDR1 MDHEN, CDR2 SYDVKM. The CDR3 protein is CASSPGGPYNEQFF. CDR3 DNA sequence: TGTGCCAGCAGCCCGGGGGGCCCCTACAATGAGCAGTTCTTC.

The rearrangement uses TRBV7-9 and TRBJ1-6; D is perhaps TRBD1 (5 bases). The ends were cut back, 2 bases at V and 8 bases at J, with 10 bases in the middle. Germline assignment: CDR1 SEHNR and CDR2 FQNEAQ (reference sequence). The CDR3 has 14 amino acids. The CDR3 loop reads CASSLKQGYSPLHF. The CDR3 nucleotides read TGTGCCAGCAGCTTAAAGCAGGGCTATTCACCCCTCCACTTT.

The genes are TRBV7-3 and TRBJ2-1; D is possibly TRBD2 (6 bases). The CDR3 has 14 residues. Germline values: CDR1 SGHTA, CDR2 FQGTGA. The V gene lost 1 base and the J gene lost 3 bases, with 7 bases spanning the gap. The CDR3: CASSLNGGYNEQFF. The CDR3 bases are TGTGCCAGCAGCTTAAACGGGGGCTACAATGAGCAGTTCTTC.

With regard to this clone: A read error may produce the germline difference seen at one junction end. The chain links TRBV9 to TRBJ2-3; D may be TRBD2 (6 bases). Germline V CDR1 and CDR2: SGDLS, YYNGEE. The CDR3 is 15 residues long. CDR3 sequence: CASTVRGTSTDTQYF. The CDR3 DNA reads TGTGCCAGCACCGTACGGGGGACTAGCACAGATACGCAGTATTTT.

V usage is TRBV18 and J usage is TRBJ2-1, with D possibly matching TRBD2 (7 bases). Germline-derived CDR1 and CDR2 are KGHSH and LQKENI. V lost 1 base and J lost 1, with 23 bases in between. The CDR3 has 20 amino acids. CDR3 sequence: CASSPRQGRVGKSSYNEQFF. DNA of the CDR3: TGTGCCAGCTCACCACGTCAGGGGAGGGTTGGGAAGTCGTCCTACAATGAGCAGTTCTTC.

As DNA, the CDR3 is TGTGCCAGCAGATCGCAAGAGACCCAGTACTTC. It specifies CASRSQETQYF. The chain carries TRBV2 and TRBJ2-5; D call uncertain. The CDR3 contains 11 residues. Deletions cut 6 bases from V and 2 bases from J, with 4 bases between. The germline gives CDR1 SNHLY, CDR2 FYNNEI.

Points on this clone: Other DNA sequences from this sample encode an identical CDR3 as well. The CDR3 protein is CAWSVQGNQPQHF. Here the CDR3 DNA reads TGTGCCTGGAGTGTTCAGGGTAATCAGCCCCAGCATTTT. V usage is TRBV30 and J usage is TRBJ1-5, with D possibly being TRBD1 (5 bases). CDR3 length equals 13 residues. Trimming shortened V by 0 bases and J by 4 bases, and 7 bases separated the two germline ends. Germline CDR1 GTSNPN, CDR2 SVGIG (reference sequence).

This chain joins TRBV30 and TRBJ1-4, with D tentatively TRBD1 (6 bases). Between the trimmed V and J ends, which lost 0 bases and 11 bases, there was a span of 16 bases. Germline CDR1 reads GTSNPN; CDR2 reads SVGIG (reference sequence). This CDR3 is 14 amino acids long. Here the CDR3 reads CAWSVGAGALKLFF. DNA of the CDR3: TGTGCCTGGAGTGTAGGGGCAGGGGCCCTGAAACTGTTTTTT.

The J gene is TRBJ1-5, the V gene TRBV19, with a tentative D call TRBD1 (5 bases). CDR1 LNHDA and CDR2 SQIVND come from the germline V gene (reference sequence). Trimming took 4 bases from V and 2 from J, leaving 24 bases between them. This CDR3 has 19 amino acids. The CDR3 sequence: CASSNQISGSGSGNQPQHF. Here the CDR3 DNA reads TGTGCCAGTAGTAACCAAATATCAGGGTCCGGTTCGGGCAATCAGCCCCAGCATTTT.

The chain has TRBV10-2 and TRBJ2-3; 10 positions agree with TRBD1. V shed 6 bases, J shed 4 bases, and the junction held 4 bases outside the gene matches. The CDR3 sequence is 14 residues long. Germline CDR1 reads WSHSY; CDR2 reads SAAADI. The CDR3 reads CASRGTGVPDTQYF. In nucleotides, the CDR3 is TGCGCCAGCAGGGGGACAGGGGTTCCAGATACGCAGTATTTT.

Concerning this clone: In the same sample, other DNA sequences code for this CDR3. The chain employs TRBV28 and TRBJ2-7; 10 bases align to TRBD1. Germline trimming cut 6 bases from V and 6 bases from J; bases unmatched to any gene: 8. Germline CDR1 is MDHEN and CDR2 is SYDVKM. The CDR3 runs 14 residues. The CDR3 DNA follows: TGTGCCAGCAGAGACCGACAGGGGGCGGCCGAGCAGTACGTC. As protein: CASRDRQGAAEQYV.

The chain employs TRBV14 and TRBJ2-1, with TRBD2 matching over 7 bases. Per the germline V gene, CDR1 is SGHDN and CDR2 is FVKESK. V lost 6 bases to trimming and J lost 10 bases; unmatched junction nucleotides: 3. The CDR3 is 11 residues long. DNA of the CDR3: TGTGCCAGCAGGGAGCGGGGAGAGCAGTTCTTC. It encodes CASRERGEQFF. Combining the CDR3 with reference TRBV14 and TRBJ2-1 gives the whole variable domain EAGVTQFPSHSVIEKGQTVTLRCDPISGHDNLYWYRRVMGKEIKFLLHFVKESKQDESGMPNNRFLAERTGGTYSTLKVQPAELEDSGVYFCASRERGEQFFGPGTRLTVL.

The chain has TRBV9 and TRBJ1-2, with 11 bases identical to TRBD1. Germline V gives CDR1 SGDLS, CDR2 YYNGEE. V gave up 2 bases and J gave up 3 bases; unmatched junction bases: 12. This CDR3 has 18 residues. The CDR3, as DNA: TGTGCCAGCAGCGTCCCCTCCGGGGTGGACAGGGGGCACTATGGCTACACCTTC. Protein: CASSVPSGVDRGHYGYTF. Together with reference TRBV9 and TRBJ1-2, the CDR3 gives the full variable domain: DSGVTQTPKHLITATGQRVTLRCSPRSGDLSVYWYQQSLDQGLQFLIQYYNGEERAKGNILERFSAQQFPDLHSELNLSSLELGDSALYFCASSVPSGVDRGHYGYTFGSGTRLTVV.

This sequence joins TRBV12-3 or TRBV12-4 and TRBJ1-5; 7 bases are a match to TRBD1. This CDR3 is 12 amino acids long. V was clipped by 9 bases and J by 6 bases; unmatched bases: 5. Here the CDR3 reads CASRTGLQPQHF. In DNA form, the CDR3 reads TGTGCCAGTCGGACAGGTCTTCAGCCCCAGCATTTT.

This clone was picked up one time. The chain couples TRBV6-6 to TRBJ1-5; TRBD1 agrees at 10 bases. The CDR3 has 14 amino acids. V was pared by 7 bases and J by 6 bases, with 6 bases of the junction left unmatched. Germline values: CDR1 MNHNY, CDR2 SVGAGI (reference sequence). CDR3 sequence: CASTDRGLGQPQHF. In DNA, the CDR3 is TGTGCCAGCACCGACAGGGGGCTAGGTCAGCCCCAGCATTTT.

The DNA of the CDR3 is TGTGCCACCGTGGAGGGGAACACTGAAGCTTTCTTT. Translating it yields CATVEGNTEAFF. This sequence joins TRBV19 and TRBJ1-1; D uncertain. V lost 10 bases and J lost 1, with 10 bases in between. This CDR3 has 12 amino acids. Per germline, CDR1 LNHDA and CDR2 SQIVND (reference sequence).

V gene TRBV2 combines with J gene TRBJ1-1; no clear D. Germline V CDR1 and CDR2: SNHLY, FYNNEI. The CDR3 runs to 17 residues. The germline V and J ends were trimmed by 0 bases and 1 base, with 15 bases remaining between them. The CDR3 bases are TGTGCCAGCAGTGAAGCGCTTCGGGGAGATAAGAACACTGAAGCTTTCTTT. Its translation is CASSEALRGDKNTEAFF.

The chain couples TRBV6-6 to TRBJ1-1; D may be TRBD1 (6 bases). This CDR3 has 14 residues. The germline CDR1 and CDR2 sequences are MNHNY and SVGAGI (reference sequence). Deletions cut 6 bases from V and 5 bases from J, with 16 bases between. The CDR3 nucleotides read TGTGCCAGCAGGCCGGGACCGAGGGGGACTGAAGCTTTCTTT. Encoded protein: CASRPGPRGTEAFF.

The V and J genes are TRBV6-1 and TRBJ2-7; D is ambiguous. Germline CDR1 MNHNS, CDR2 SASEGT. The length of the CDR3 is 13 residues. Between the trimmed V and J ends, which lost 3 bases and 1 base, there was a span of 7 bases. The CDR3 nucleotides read TGTGCCAGCAGTGACCCAGGATCCTACGAGCAGTACTTC. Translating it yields CASSDPGSYEQYF.

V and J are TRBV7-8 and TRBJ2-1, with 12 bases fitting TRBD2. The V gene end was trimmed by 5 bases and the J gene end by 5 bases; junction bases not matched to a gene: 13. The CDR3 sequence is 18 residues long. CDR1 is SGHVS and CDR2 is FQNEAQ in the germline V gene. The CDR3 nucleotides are TGTGCCAGCAGCCTACGACCCAACGGACTAGCGGGGAACAATGAGCAGTTCTTC. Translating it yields CASSLRPNGLAGNNEQFF.

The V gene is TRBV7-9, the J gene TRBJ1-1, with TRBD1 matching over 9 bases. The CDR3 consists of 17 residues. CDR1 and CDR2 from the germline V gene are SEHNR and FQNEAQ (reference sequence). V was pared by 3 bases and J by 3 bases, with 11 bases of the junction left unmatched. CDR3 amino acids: CASSLRQGESTDTEAFF. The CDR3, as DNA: TGTGCCAGCAGCTTGCGACAGGGGGAATCCACTGACACTGAAGCTTTCTTT. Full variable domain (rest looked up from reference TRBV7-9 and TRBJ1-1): DTGVSQNPRHKITKRGQNVTFRCDPISEHNRLYWYRQTLGQGPEFLTYFQNEAQLEKSRLLSDRFSAERPKGSFSTLEIQRTEQGDSAMYLCASSLRQGESTDTEAFFGQGTRLTVV.

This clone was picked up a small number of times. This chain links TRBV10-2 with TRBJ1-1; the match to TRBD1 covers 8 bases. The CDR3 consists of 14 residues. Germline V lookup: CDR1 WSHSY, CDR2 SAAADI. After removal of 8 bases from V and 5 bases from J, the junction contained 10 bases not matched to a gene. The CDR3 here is CASGSTYRGTEAFF. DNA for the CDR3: TGCGCCAGCGGAAGCACTTACAGGGGGACTGAAGCTTTCTTT.

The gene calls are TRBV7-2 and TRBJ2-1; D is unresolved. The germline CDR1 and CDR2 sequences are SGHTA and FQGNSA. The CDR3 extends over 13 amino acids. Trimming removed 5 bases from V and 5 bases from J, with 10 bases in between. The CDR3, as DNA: TGTGCCAGCAGCGCCCCTGGCCACAATGAGCAGTTCTTC. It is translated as CASSAPGHNEQFF.

This CDR3 reads CASSGQGANVLTF. The CDR3 DNA reads as TGTGCCAGCAGTGGGCAGGGAGCCAACGTCCTGACTTTC. The genes are TRBV2 and TRBJ2-6; D is possibly TRBD1 (5 bases). CDR1 and CDR2 from the germline V gene are SNHLY and FYNNEI. Trimming left V 4 bases short and J 7 bases short, with 8 bases between. The CDR3 runs to 13 residues.

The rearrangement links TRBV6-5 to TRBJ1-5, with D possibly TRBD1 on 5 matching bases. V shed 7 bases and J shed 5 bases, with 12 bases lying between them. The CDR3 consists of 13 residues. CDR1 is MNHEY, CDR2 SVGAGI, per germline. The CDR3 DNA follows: TGTGCCAGCACGAGGACACCGGATCAGCCCCAGCATTTT. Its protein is CASTRTPDQPQHF.